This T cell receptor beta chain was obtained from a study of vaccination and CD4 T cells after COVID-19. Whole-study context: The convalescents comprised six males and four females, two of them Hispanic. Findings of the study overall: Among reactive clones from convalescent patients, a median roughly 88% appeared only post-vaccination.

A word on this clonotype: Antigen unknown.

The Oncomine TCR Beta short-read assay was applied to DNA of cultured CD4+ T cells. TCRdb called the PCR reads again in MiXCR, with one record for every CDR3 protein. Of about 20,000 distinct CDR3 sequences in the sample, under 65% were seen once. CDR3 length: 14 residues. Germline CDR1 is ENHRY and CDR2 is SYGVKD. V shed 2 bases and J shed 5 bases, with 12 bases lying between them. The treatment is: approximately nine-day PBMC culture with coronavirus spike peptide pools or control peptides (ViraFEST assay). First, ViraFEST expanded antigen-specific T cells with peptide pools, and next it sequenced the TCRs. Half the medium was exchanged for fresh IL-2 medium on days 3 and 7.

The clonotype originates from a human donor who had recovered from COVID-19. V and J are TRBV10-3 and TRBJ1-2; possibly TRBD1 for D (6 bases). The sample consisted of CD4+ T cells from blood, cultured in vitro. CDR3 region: CAISEAGARYGYTF. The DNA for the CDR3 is TGTGCCATCAGTGAGGCGGGGGCGAGATATGGCTACACCTTC.